This note documents a single T cell receptor beta chain sequence. Original processing notes: Estimates of nucleated cell counts were drawn from the amplification of reference gene primers. Produced via immunoSEQ multiplex PCR; TCRdb's table is partial and in-frame only. Clonal size and the V and J genes are those of that table, whereas D and trimming came from the DNA. The table lists about 280,000 clones, 86% of them singletons. Between the trimmed V and J ends, which lost 0 bases and 2 bases, there was a span of 8 bases. Germline CDR1 reads MNHEY; CDR2 reads SMNVEV (reference sequence). The CDR3 has 14 residues. The sample originates from a study of blood T cell repertoires in COVID-19. Across the whole study: Researchers got acute and convalescent COVID-19 samples from the United States, Italy and Spain. Nucleic acid was either cDNA or gDNA, and it came from T cells, B-cell-depleted T cells, or PBMCs.

The sample was peripheral blood. This clonotype was obtained from a man in his forties with active or convalescent COVID-19. The gene calls are TRBV27 and TRBJ2-7, with a tentative D call TRBD1 (5 bases). DNA of the CDR3: TGTGCCAGCAGTTTATCGGGCAGGGCCTACGAGCAGTACTTC. It yields the protein CASSLSGRAYEQYF.